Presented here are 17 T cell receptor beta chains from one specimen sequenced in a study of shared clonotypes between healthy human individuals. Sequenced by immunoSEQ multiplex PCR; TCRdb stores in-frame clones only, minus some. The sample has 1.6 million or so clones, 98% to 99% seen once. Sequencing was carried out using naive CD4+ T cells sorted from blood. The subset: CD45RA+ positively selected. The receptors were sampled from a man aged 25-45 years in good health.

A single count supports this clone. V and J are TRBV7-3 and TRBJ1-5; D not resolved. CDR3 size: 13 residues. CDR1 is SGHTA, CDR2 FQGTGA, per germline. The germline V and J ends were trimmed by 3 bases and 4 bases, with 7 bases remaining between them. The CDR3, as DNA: TGTGCCAGCAGCTTGGGGATTAATCAGCCCCAGCATTTT. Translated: CASSLGINQPQHF.

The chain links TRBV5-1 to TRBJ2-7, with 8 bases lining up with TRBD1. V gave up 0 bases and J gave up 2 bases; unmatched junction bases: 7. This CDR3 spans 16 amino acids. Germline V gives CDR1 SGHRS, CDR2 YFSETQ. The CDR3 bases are TGCGCCAGCAGCTTGGGGACAGGGTCTTATGCCTACGAGCAGTACTTC. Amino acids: CASSLGTGSYAYEQYF.

The CDR3 coding sequence is TGCGCCAGCAGCTTGATGGGACAGGAGGTGCTGAGCTCCTACAATGAGCAGTTCTTC. Its protein is CASSLMGQEVLSSYNEQFF. The gene calls are TRBV5-1 and TRBJ2-1; 8 bases fit TRBD1. J lost 0 bases, V lost 1 base, and 12 bases had no gene match. Germline V gene sequence: CDR1 SGHRS, CDR2 YFSETQ. The CDR3 has 19 residues.

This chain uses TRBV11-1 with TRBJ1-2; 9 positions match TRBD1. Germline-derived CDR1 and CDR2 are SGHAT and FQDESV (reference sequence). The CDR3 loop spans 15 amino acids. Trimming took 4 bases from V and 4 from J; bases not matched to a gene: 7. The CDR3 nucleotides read TGTGCCAGCAGCTCTACAGGGGGCGGGATCTATGGCTACACCTTC. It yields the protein CASSSTGGGIYGYTF.

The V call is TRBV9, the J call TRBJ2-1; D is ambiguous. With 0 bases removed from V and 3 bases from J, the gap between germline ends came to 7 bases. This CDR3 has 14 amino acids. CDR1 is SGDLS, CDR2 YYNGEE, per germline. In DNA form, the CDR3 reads TGTGCCAGCAGCGTAGTAGCCCACTACAATGAGCAGTTCTTC. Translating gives CASSVVAHYNEQFF.

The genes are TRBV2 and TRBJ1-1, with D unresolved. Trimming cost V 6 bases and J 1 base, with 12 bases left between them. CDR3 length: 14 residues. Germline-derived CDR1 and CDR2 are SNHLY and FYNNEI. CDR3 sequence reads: CASSMTYWNTEAFF. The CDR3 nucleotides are TGTGCCAGCAGCATGACATATTGGAACACTGAAGCTTTCTTT.

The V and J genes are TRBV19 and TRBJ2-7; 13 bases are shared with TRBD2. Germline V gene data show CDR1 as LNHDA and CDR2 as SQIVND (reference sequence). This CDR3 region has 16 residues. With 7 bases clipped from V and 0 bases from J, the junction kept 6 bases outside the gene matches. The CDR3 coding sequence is TGTGCCAGTACTCGGACTAGCGGGAGTTCCTCCTACGAGCAGTACTTC. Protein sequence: CASTRTSGSSSYEQYF.

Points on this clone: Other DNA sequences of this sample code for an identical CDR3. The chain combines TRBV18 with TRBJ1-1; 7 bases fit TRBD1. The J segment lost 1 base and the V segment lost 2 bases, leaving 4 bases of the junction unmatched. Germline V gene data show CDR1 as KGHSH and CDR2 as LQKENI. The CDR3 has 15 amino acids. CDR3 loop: CASSPRTGQNTEAFF. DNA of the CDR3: TGTGCCAGCTCACCAAGGACAGGCCAGAACACTGAAGCTTTCTTT.

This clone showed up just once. CDR3 DNA sequence: TGTGCCTGGAGTAAAGGCAACAATCAGCCCCAGCATTTT. Its protein product is CAWSKGNNQPQHF. V usage is TRBV30 and J usage is TRBJ1-5; D call uncertain. There are 13 residues in the CDR3. V shed 2 bases and J shed 3 bases, with 8 bases lying between them. Looked up from germline, CDR1 is GTSNPN and CDR2 is SVGIG (reference sequence).

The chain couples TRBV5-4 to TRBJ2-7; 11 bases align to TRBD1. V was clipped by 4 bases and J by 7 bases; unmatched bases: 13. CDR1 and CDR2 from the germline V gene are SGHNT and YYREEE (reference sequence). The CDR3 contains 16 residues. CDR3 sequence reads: CASSPGTGGKAEEQYF. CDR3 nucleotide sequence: TGTGCCAGCAGCCCAGGGACAGGGGGTAAAGCGGAAGAGCAGTACTTC.

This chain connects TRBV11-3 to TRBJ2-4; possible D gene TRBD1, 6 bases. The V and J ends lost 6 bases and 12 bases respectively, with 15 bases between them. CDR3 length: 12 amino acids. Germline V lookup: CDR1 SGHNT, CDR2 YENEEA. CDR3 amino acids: CASSRGTSPQYF. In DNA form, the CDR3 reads TGTGCCAGCAGTAGGGGGACGTCCCCTCAGTACTTC.

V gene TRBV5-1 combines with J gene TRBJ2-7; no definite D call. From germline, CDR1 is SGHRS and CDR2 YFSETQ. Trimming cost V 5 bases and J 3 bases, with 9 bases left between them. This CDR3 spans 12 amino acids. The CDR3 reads CASRRTLYEQYF. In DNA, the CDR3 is TGCGCCAGCAGACGTACCCTCTACGAGCAGTACTTC.

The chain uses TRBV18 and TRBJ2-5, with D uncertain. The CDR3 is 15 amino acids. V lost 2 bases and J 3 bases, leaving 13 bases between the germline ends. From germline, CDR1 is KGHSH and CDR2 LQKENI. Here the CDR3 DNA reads TGTGCCAGCTCACCAGGCAGCCTGGGAAAAGAGACCCAGTACTTC. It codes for CASSPGSLGKETQYF.

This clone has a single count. The CDR3 loop reads CASSLQAGGPTYEQYF. The CDR3 nucleotides are TGCGCCAGCAGCCTTCAAGCGGGAGGGCCAACGTACGAGCAGTACTTC. The chain links TRBV4-1 to TRBJ2-7, with 10 bases that match TRBD2. Germline CDR1 is MGHRA and CDR2 is YSYEKL. J was trimmed by 4 bases and V by 4 bases; bases with no gene match: 10. The CDR3 covers 16 residues.

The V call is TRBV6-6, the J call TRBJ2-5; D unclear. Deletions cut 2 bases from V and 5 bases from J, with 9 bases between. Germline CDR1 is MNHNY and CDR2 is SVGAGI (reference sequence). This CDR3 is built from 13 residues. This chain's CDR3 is CASSYVAWETQYF. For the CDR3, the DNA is TGTGCCAGCAGTTACGTGGCTTGGGAGACCCAGTACTTC.

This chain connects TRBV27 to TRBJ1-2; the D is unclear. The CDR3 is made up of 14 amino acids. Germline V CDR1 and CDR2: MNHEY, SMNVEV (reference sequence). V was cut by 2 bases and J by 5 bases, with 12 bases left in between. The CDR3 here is CASSLAVAGYGYTF. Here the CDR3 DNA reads TGTGCCAGCAGTTTAGCAGTGGCGGGATATGGCTACACCTTC.

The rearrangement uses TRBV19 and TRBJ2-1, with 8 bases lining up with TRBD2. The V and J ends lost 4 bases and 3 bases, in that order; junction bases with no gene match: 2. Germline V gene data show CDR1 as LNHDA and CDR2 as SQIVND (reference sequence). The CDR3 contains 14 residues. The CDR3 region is CASSRTSGYNEQFF. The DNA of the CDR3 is TGTGCCAGTAGTAGAACTAGCGGCTACAATGAGCAGTTCTTC.